Sequencing of this TCR beta chain was carried out in a study of shared clonotypes between healthy human individuals. General study findings and limits: Sampling covered blood only; tissue repertoires likely differ.

Execution of the assay was at deep level. Each unsorted PBMC replicate got 300 ng genomic DNA, around 30,000 genomes. The assay was immunoSEQ multiplex PCR, and TCRdb's table has in-frame clones only and misses some. The table records about 450,000 clones, about 76% of them present only once. The CDR3 length is 16 residues. V shed 4 bases, J shed 1 base, and the junction held 6 bases outside the gene matches. Germline assignment: CDR1 SGHRS and CDR2 YFSETQ. Comment on this clone: Its specificity is not known.

This sequence joins TRBV5-1 and TRBJ2-5, with 11 bases matching TRBD1. Sequenced input: PBMCs. This sequence was found in a woman in her 40s in good health. Some clones in this sample may be carry-over from other donors' samples. The CDR3 DNA reads as TGCGCCAGCAGCGCGGGACAGGGGGTTGCCCAAGAGACCCAGTACTTC. It translates to CASSAGQGVAQETQYF.